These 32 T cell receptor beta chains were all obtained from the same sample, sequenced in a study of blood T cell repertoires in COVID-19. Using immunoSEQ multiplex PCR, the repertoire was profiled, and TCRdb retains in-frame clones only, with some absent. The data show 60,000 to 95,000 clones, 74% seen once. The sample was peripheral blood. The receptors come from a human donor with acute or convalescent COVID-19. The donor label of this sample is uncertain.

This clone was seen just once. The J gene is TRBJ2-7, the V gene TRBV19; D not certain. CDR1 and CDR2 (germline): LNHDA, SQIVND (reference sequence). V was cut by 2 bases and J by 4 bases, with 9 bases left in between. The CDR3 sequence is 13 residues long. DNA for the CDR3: TGTGCCAGTAGTATAATGAGTGGTTACGAGCAGTACTTC. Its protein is CASSIMSGYEQYF.

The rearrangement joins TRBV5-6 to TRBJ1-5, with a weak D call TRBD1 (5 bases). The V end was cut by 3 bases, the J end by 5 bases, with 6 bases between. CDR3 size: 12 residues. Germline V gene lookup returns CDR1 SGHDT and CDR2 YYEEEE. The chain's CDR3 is CASSSQDQPQHF. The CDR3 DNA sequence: TGTGCCAGCAGCTCACAGGATCAGCCCCAGCATTTT.

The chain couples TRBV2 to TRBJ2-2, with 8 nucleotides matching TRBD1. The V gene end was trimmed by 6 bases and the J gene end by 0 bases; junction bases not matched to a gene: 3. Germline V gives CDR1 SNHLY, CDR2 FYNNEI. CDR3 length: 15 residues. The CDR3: CASSRDRTNTGELFF. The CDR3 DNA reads TGTGCCAGCAGCAGGGACAGGACGAACACCGGGGAGCTGTTTTTT. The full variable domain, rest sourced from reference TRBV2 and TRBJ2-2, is EPEVTQTPSHQVTQMGQEVILRCVPISNHLYFYWYRQILGQKVEFLVSFYNNEISEKSEIFDDQFSVERPDGSNFTLKIRSTKLEDSAMYFCASSRDRTNTGELFFGEGSRLTVL.

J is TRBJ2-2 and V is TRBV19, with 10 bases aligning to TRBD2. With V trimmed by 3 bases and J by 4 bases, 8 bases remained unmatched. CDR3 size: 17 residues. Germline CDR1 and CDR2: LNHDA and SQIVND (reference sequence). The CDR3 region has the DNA TGTGCCAGTAGTATGGTACTAAGCGGGAGGGTCACCGGGGAGCTGTTTTTT. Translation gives CASSMVLSGRVTGELFF.

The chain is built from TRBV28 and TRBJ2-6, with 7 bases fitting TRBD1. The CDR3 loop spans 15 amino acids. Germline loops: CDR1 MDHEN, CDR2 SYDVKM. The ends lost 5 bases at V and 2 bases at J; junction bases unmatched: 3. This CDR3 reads CASSNDRAGANVLTF. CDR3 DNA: TGTGCCAGCAGTAACGACAGGGCTGGGGCCAACGTCCTGACTTTC.

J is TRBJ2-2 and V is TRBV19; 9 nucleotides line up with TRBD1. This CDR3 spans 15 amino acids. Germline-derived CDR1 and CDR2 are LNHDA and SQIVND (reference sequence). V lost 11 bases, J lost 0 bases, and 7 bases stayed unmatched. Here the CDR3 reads CASGTGFANTGELFF. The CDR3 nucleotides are TGTGCCTCGGGGACAGGGTTTGCGAACACCGGGGAGCTGTTTTTT.

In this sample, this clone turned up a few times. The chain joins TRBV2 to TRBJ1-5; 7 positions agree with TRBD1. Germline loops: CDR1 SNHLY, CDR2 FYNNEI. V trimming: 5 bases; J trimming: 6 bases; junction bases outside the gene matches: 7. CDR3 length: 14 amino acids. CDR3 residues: CASSRQGSGQPQHF. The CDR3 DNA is TGTGCCAGCAGTCGACAGGGCTCCGGTCAGCCCCAGCATTTT.

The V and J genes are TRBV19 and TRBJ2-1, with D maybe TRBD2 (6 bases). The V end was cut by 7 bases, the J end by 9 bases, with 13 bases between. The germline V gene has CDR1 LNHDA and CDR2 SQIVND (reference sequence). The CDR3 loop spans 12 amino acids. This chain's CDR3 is CASMSLGGEQFF. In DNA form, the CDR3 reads TGTGCCAGTATGAGCCTGGGAGGTGAGCAGTTCTTC. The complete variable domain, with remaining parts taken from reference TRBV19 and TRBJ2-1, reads DGGITQSPKYLFRKEGQNVTLSCEQNLNHDAMYWYRQDPGQGLRLIYYSQIVNDFQKGDIAEGYSVSREKKESFPLTVTSAQKNPTAFYLCASMSLGGEQFFGPGTRLTVL.

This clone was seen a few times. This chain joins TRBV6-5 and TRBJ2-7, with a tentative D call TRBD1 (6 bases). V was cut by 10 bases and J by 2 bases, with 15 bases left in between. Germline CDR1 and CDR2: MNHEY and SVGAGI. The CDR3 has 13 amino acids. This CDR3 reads CATVQGTPYEQYV. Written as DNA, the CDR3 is TGTGCCACGGTACAGGGTACCCCCTACGAGCAGTACGTC.

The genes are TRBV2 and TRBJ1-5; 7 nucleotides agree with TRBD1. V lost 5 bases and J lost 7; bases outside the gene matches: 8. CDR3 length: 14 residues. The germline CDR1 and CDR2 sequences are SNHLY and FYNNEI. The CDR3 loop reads CASSFVGGAQPQHF. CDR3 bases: TGTGCCAGCAGTTTTGTAGGGGGCGCACAGCCCCAGCATTTT.

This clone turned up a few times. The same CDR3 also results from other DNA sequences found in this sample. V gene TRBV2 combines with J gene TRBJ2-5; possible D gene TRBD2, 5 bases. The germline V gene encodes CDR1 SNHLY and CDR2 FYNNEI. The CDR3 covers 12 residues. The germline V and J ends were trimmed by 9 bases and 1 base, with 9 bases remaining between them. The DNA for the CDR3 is TGTGCCAGTAACCGGGGCCAAGAGACCCAGTACTTC. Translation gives CASNRGQETQYF.

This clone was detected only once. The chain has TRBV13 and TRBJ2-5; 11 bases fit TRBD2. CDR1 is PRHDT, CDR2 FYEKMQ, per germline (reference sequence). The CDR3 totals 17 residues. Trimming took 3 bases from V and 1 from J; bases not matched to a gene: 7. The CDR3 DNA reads TGTGCCAGCAGCTTGGGCTCCGGGACTAGCGGCCAAGAGACCCAGTACTTC. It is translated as CASSLGSGTSGQETQYF.

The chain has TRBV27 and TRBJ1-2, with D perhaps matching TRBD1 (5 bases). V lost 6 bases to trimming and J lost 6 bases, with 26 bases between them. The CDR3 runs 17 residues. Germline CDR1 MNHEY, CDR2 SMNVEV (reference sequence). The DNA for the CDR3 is TGTGCCAGCAGCTCCTCCGGGCAGGGTAGTAGGATTGATGGCTACACCTTC. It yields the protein CASSSSGQGSRIDGYTF.

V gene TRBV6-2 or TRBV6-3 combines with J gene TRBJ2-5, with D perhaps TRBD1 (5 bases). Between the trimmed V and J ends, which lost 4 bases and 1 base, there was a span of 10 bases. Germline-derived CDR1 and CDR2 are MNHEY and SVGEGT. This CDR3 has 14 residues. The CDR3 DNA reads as TGTGCCAGCAGTTTATCCGACAGCCAAGAGACCCAGTACTTC. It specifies CASSLSDSQETQYF.

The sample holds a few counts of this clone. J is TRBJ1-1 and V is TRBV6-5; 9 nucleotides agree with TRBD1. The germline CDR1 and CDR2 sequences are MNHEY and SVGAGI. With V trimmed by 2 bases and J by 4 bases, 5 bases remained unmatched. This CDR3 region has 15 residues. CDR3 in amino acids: CASSYLRDRATEAFF. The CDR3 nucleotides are TGTGCCAGCAGTTACCTCCGGGACAGGGCCACTGAAGCTTTCTTT.

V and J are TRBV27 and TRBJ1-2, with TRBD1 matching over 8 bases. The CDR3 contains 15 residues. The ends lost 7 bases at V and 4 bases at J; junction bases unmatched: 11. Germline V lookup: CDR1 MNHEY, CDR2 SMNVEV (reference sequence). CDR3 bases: TGTGCCAGCAAAGACAGGGGCCTTAACCTCTATGGCTACACCTTC. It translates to CASKDRGLNLYGYTF.

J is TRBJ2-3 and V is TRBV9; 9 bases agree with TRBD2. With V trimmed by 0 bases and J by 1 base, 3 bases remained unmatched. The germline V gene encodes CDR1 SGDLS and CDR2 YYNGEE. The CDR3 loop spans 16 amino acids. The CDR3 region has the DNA TGTGCCAGCAGCGTAGGTAGGACTAGCGGCACAGATACGCAGTATTTT. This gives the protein CASSVGRTSGTDTQYF.

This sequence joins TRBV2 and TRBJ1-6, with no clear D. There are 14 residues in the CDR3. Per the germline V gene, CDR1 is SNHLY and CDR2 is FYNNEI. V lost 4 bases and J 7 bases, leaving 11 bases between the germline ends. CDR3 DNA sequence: TGTGCCAGCAGTGCGGGGAGGCGAAATTCACCCCTCCACTTT. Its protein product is CASSAGRRNSPLHF. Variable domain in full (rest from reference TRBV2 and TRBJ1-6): EPEVTQTPSHQVTQMGQEVILRCVPISNHLYFYWYRQILGQKVEFLVSFYNNEISEKSEIFDDQFSVERPDGSNFTLKIRSTKLEDSAMYFCASSAGRRNSPLHFGNGTRLTVT.

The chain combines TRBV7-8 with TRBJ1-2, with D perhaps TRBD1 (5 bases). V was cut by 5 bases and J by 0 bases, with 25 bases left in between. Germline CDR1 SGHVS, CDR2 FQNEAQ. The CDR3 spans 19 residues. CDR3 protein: CASSEAPAGGFGANYGYTF. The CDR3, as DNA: TGTGCCAGCAGCGAGGCCCCTGCGGGGGGATTCGGTGCTAACTATGGCTACACCTTC.

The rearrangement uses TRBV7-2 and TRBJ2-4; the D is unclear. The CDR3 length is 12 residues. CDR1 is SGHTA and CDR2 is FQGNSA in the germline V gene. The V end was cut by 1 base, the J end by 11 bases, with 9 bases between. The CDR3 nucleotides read TGTGCCAGCAGCTTAGAACAGAGTGTTCAGTACTTC. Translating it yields CASSLEQSVQYF.

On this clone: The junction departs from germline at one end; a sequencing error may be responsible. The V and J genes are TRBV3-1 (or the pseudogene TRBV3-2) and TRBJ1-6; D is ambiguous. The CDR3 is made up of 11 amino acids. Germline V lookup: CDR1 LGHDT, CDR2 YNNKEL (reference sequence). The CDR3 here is CASSQGLAVFF. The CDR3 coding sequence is TGTGCCAGCAGCCAAGGTTTAGCAGTTTTTTTT.

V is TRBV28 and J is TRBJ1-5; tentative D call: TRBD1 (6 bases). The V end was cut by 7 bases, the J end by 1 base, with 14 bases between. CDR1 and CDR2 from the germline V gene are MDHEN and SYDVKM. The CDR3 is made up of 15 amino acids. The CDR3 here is CASTQGPGSNQPQHF. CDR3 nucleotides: TGTGCCAGCACCCAGGGGCCTGGGAGCAATCAGCCCCAGCATTTT.

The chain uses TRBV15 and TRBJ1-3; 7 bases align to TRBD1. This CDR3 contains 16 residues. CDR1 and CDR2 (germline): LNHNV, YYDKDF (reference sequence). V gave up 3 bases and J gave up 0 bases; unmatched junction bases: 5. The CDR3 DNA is TGTGCCACCAGCAGCAGACAGGGCCCCTCTGGAAACACCATATATTTT. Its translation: CATSSRQGPSGNTIYF.

CDR3 residues: CASNRGYNSPLHF. CDR3 nucleotides: TGTGCCAGCAACCGGGGGTATAATTCACCCCTCCACTTT. V is TRBV28 and J is TRBJ1-6; D might be TRBD1 (5 bases). Germline V gene data show CDR1 as MDHEN and CDR2 as SYDVKM. Trimming cost V 7 bases and J 4 bases, with 8 bases left between them. The CDR3 spans 13 residues. The entire variable domain, with the rest obtained from reference TRBV28 and TRBJ1-6, is as follows: DVKVTQSSRYLVKRTGEKVFLECVQDMDHENMFWYRQDPGLGLRLIYFSYDVKMKEKGDIPEGYSVSREKKERFSLILESASTNQTSMYLCASNRGYNSPLHFGNGTRLTVT.

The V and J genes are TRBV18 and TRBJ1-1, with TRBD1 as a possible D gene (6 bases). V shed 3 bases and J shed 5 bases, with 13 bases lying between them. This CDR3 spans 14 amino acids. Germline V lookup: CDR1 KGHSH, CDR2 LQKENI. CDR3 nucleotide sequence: TGTGCCAGCTCACCTAACAGGGTTGGGACTGAAGCTTTCTTT. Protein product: CASSPNRVGTEAFF.

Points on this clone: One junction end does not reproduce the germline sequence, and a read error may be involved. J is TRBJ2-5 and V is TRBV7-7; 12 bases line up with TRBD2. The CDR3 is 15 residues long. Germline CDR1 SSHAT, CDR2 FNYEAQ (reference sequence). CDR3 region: CASSPSGGADETQYF. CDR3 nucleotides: TGTGCTAGCAGCCCTAGCGGGGGGGCCGATGAGACCCAGTACTTC.

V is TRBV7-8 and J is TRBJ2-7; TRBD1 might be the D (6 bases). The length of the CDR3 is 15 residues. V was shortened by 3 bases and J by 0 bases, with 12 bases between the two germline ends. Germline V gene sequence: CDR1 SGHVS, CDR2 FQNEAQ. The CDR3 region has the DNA TGTGCCAGCAGCTTTGGGGGCAGCCGCTCCTACGAGCAGTACGTC. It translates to CASSFGGSRSYEQYV.

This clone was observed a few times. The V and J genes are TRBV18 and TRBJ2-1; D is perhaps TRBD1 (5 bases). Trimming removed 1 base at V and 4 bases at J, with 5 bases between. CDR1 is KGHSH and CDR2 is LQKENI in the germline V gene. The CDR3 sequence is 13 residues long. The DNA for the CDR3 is TGTGCCAGCTCACCACAGGGGTACAATGAGCAGTTCTTC. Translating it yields CASSPQGYNEQFF.

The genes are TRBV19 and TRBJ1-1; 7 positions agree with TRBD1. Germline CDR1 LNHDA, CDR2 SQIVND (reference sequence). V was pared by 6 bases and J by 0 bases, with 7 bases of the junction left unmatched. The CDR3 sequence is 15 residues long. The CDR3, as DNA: TGTGCCAGTAGGCCTACAGGGGCCATGAACACTGAAGCTTTCTTT. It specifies CASRPTGAMNTEAFF.

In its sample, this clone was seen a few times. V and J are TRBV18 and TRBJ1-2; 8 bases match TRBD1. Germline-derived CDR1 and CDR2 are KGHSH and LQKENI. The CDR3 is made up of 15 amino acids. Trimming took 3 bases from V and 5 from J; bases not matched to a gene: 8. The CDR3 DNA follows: TGTGCCAGCTCACCTCCGACAGGGGATGGGTATGGCTACACCTTC. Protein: CASSPPTGDGYGYTF.

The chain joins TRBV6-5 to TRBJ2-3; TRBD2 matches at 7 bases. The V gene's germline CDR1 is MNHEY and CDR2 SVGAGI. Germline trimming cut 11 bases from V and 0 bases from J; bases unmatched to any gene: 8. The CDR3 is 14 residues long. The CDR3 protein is CAGAAGVSTDTQYF. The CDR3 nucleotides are TGTGCCGGGGCCGCGGGAGTTAGCACAGATACGCAGTATTTT.

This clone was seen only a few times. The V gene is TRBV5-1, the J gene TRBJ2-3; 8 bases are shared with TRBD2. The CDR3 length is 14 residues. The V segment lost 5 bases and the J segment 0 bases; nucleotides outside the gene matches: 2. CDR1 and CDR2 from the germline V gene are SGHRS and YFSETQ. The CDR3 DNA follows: TGCGCCAGCAGTGCGGGGGGCAGCACAGATACGCAGTATTTT. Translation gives CASSAGGSTDTQYF.